This TCR beta chain was recovered during a study of PD-1 blockade in classical Hodgkin lymphoma. Indicated time point: cycle 4 day 1 (C4D1), after around six weeks of nivolumab. Following autologous stem cell transplantation, relapse occurred in every patient, and exposure to brentuximab vedotin varied. Purification of CD4+ T cells from thawed PBMCs was achieved by magnetic negative selection. The CDR3 length is 13 residues. Measured with immunoSEQ multiplex PCR; TCRdb has only the in-frame clones, and not every one. The sample contains 32,000 or so clones, more than 85% of which appear only once. Here the sequenced sample was CD4+ T cells from blood, taken before the fourth cycle of nivolumab. V is TRBV21-1 and J is TRBJ1-1. TRBV21-1 counts as a pseudogene. This sequence was found in a human donor with classical Hodgkin lymphoma. CDR3 in amino acids: CASGEGFDTEAFF. The CDR3 DNA reads as TGTGCCAGCGGGGAGGGGTTTGACACTGAAGCTTTCTTT.